This T cell receptor (beta chain) is from a study of PD-L1 blockade in urothelial cancer. Study background: Patients began atezolizumab, 1,200 mg intravenously every 3 weeks, at some point between 2013 and 2014.

Repertoires were generated with immunoSEQ multiplex PCR, while TCRdb's copy carries only in-frame clones and drops some. The profile shows around 100,000 clones, about 91% of them singletons. This clone came up once. Patients presented with locally advanced or metastatic urothelial carcinoma. Germline V gives CDR1 SGDLS, CDR2 YYNGEE. With V trimmed by 0 bases and J by 6 bases, 7 bases remained unmatched. CDR3 length: 15 residues. The sequenced sample was PBMCs, obtained around atezolizumab (anti-PD-L1) treatment. The source of this sequence is a woman aged 80 or over with urothelial cancer. The chain carries TRBV9 and TRBJ2-7; TRBD2 matches 9 bases. The CDR3 DNA sequence: TGTGCCAGCAGCGTAGGATTAGCGGGAGTAACCGAGCAGTACTTC. Its translation: CASSVGLAGVTEQYF.